These T cell receptor beta chains were read from a single sample in a study of cytomegalovirus exposure and HLA in healthy donors. Libraries were prepared by immunoSEQ multiplex PCR; TCRdb keeps only in-frame clonotypes and omits some of them. This sample has tens of thousands of clones, with 70% to 85% found just once. The source material was PBMCs. The receptor set was obtained from a young woman in good health and CMV-seropositive. CDR3s include the opening cysteine and the closing phenylalanine or tryptophan. Fields, in order: clone size, D gene, J gene, V gene, CDR3 DNA, CDR3 protein. The D gene is left open where the match is weak. Part of the rows lack a size; the others show once, few, many or a class for expanded clones.

. | . | TRBJ1-5 | TRBV2 | TGTGCCAGCAGTGAAAATCAGGGTTCCAAGCAGCCCCAGCATTTT | CASSENQGSKQPQHF
. | . | TRBJ2-7 | TRBV25-1 | TGTGCCAGCGAGGCCCCGCGGACAGGCCGGGGGAAAGGTGAGCAGTACTTC | CASEAPRTGRGKGEQYF
once | . | TRBJ1-6 | TRBV18 | TGTGCCAGCTCACCACCCGGGCCCGGACAGAACTCACCCCTCCACTTT | CASSPPGPGQNSPLHF
. | . | TRBJ2-7 | TRBV29-1 | TGCAGCGTTGTGGGGGGGCAGGGGTTTCTGTACTTC | CSVVGGQGFLYF
. | TRBD1 | TRBJ2-1 | TRBV5-4 | TGTGCCAGCAGCGCCCCGACAGGGATATACAATGAGCAGTTCTTC | CASSAPTGIYNEQFF
. | TRBD1 | TRBJ1-1 | TRBV19 | TGTGCCAGTAGTACCGGGACAGCCAACACTGAAGCTTTCTTT | CASSTGTANTEAFF
. | TRBD1 | TRBJ1-4 | TRBV2 | TGTGCCAGCAGTGTCAGATGGGACAGTGAAAAACTGTTTTTT | CASSVRWDSEKLFF
. | . | TRBJ2-7 | TRBV5-1 | TGCGCCAGCAGCTTGAATCTGGGGCACGCTGCCTACGAGCAGTACTTC | CASSLNLGHAAYEQYF
. | . | TRBJ1-2 | TRBV6-5 | TGTGCCAGCAGTTACTCGATAGGAGAGGGCTACACCTTC | CASSYSIGEGYTF
. | . | TRBJ2-1 | TRBV29-1 | TGCAGCGTTGATGGACAAGACAGGTTTCGGCAGTTCTTC | CSVDGQDRFRQFF
. | TRBD1 | TRBJ1-4 | TRBV2 | TGTGCCAGCGGGACAGGGATGGGTGAGGAACTGTTTTTT | CASGTGMGEELFF
once | TRBD2 | TRBJ2-2 | TRBV28 | TGTGCCAGCAGTTTCAGGGCGGGAGTCTCCGGGGAGCTGTTTTTT | CASSFRAGVSGELFF
. | TRBD1 | TRBJ2-7 | TRBV15 | TGTGCCACCAGCAGAGATTCGGCAGGGGGCGAGGTCTACGAGCAGTACTTC | CATSRDSAGGEVYEQYF
. | TRBD1 | TRBJ2-5 | TRBV14 | TGTGCCAGCAGCCCACGGACAGGGGGCTCCCCTAGGTACTTC | CASSPRTGGSPRYF
. | . | TRBJ2-1 | TRBV7-2 | TGTGCCAGCAGCTTAAATCAGCGGCGTTCCTACAATGAGCAGTTCTTC | CASSLNQRRSYNEQFF
. | TRBD1 | TRBJ2-7 | TRBV5-1 | TGCGCCAGCAGCGCACGTTGGACAGGGAGAGGGATGCAGAGCTCCTACGAGCAGTACTTC | CASSARWTGRGMQSSYEQYF
. | . | TRBJ2-3 | TRBV6-5 | TGTGCCAGCAGTTACTCGAGGCAAACGGTAAAGGATACGCAGTATTTT | CASSYSRQTVKDTQYF
few | TRBD1 | TRBJ2-7 | TRBV19 | TGTGCCAGTAGTTCTCTGGGACAGGGGGCCTACGAGCAGTACTTC | CASSSLGQGAYEQYF
few | TRBD1 | TRBJ1-5 | TRBV19 | TGTGCCAGTAGTATTTTGACAGGGGGCGGTCAGCCCCAGCATTTT | CASSILTGGGQPQHF
. | TRBD1 | TRBJ1-2 | TRBV30 | TGTGCCTGGAGTGAGGACAGGTACACCTTC | CAWSEDRYTF